These 8 T cell receptor beta chains share one sample of origin, sequenced in a study of PD-1 blockade in classical Hodgkin lymphoma. Relapse was seen in all patients after autologous stem cell transplantation, and brentuximab vedotin exposure was variable. The method was immunoSEQ multiplex PCR; TCRdb's version includes in-frame clones alone and lacks a portion of them. There are tens of thousands of clones in the sample; approximately 87% occur only once, and approximately 8.8% lies in the top ten. Here the sequenced sample was peripheral blood mononuclear cells (PBMCs), taken at baseline. These receptors were taken from a human donor with classical Hodgkin lymphoma.

The rearrangement joins TRBV5-8 to TRBJ2-3; weak D call: TRBD1 (6 bases). The V and J ends lost 7 bases and 0 bases respectively, with 12 bases between them. The germline V gene encodes CDR1 SGHTS and CDR2 YDEGEE. The CDR3 covers 14 residues. CDR3 nucleotides: TGTGCCAGCGGCAGGGGTACGAGCACAGATACGCAGTATTTT. Its translation is CASGRGTSTDTQYF.

The V gene is TRBV18, the J gene TRBJ1-3; unclear D gene. The germline CDR1 and CDR2 sequences are KGHSH and LQKENI. The ends were cut back, 3 bases at V and 8 bases at J, with 17 bases in the middle. The CDR3 has 15 residues. The CDR3 spells CASSPAADPGDTIYF. The CDR3 nucleotides read TGTGCCAGCTCACCGGCCGCCGACCCGGGTGACACCATATATTTT.

This chain joins TRBV11-3 and TRBJ2-7, with D perhaps given as TRBD1 or TRBD2 (5 bases each). CDR3 length: 14 amino acids. V was pared by 1 base and J by 5 bases, with 12 bases between. CDR1 is SGHNT, CDR2 YENEEA, per germline. The CDR3 DNA reads TGTGCCAGCAGCTTAGGGGGACGGAGCGACGAGCAGTACTTC. It encodes CASSLGGRSDEQYF.

The chain is built from TRBV5-1 and TRBJ1-4, with 9 bases that match TRBD1. With 0 bases clipped from V and 6 bases from J, the junction kept 3 bases outside the gene matches. This CDR3 is 15 amino acids long. The germline V gene encodes CDR1 SGHRS and CDR2 YFSETQ. In DNA form, the CDR3 reads TGCGCCAGCAGCTTGGTTACAGGGGGCGATGAAAAACTGTTTTTT. This translates into CASSLVTGGDEKLFF.

This rearrangement joins TRBV19 to TRBJ2-3; TRBD2 matches 7 bases. Germline CDR1 reads LNHDA; CDR2 reads SQIVND (reference sequence). The CDR3 is 18 residues long. V gave up 7 bases and J gave up 5 bases; unmatched junction bases: 21. The CDR3 bases are TGTGCCAGTACCGTATATGGGGGTTTCGCGGGAGTGAGAGATACGCAGTATTTT. Its protein product is CASTVYGGFAGVRDTQYF.

V is TRBV9 and J is TRBJ2-1; TRBD1 agrees at 10 bases. V was clipped by 4 bases and J by 6 bases; unmatched bases: 4. Looked up from germline, CDR1 is SGDLS and CDR2 is YYNGEE. The CDR3 length is 14 residues. The CDR3 spells CASSSGTGVNEQFF. CDR3 DNA: TGTGCCAGCAGCTCCGGGACAGGGGTCAATGAGCAGTTCTTC.

There are a few counts of this clone. V and J are TRBV6-5 and TRBJ2-7; D is perhaps TRBD1 or TRBD2 (5 bases each). Per the germline V gene, CDR1 is MNHEY and CDR2 is SVGAGI. With 5 bases removed from V and 0 bases from J, the gap between germline ends came to 11 bases. There are 14 residues in the CDR3. The CDR3 nucleotides are TGTGCCAGCAGTCGCCGGGACGGCTCCTACGAGCAGTACTTC. This sequence encodes CASSRRDGSYEQYF.

The rearrangement joins TRBV7-2 to TRBJ2-7; 11 bases are a match to TRBD2. Germline V gives CDR1 SGHTA, CDR2 FQGNSA. The CDR3 has 16 residues. With V trimmed by 3 bases and J by 2 bases, 6 bases remained unmatched. The DNA for the CDR3 is TGTGCCAGCAGCTTGTACTCTAGCGGGAGGCCCTACGAGCAGTACTTC. Protein: CASSLYSSGRPYEQYF. Full variable domain (missing parts from reference TRBV7-2 and TRBJ2-7): GAGVSQSPSNKVTEKGKDVELRCDPISGHTALYWYRQSLGQGLEFLIYFQGNSAPDKSGLPSDRFSAERTGGSVSTLTIQRTQQEDSAVYLCASSLYSSGRPYEQYFGPGTRLTVT.